These 31 T cell receptor beta chains were sequenced from one sample in a study of blood T cell repertoires in COVID-19. Clones were read by immunoSEQ multiplex PCR, and TCRdb kept only the in-frame ones, dropping some. This sample has about 170,000 clones, with roughly 84% found just once. Sequenced material: peripheral blood. The source of these receptors is a woman aged 80 or over with active or convalescent COVID-19.

The chain carries TRBV11-2 and TRBJ1-4; D is uncertain. CDR1 is SGHAT and CDR2 is FQNNGV in the germline V gene. Trimming removed 1 base from V and 2 bases from J, with 11 bases in between. The CDR3 consists of 16 residues. CDR3 sequence: CASSLAGFGTNEKLFF. The CDR3 bases are TGTGCCAGCAGCTTAGCCGGGTTCGGGACTAATGAAAAACTGTTTTTT.

This clone showed up just a few times. The chain is built from TRBV19 and TRBJ1-5; TRBD1 matches 8 bases. Germline-derived CDR1 and CDR2 are LNHDA and SQIVND (reference sequence). The V segment lost 7 bases and the J segment 0 bases; nucleotides outside the gene matches: 5. The CDR3 sequence is 15 residues long. CDR3 in DNA: TGTGCCAGTACGAAGACAGGGGCTAGCAATCAGCCCCAGCATTTT. This encodes CASTKTGASNQPQHF. The full variable domain, its missing parts supplied by reference TRBV19 and TRBJ1-5, is DGGITQSPKYLFRKEGQNVTLSCEQNLNHDAMYWYRQDPGQGLRLIYYSQIVNDFQKGDIAEGYSVSREKKESFPLTVTSAQKNPTAFYLCASTKTGASNQPQHFGDGTRLSIL.

The chain links TRBV18 to TRBJ2-1, with 9 bases aligning to TRBD2. The length of the CDR3 is 17 residues. Germline CDR1 and CDR2: KGHSH and LQKENI. V lost 2 bases to trimming and J lost 6 bases; unmatched junction nucleotides: 11. CDR3 region: CASSPAFGGRDINEQFF. The CDR3 bases are TGTGCCAGCTCACCAGCGTTTGGCGGGAGGGATATCAATGAGCAGTTCTTC.

The chain is built from TRBV11-2 and TRBJ2-7, with 8 bases aligning to TRBD2. V shed 3 bases and J 2 bases; nucleotides not matched to a gene: 6. Germline V CDR1 and CDR2: SGHAT, FQNNGV. The CDR3 has 15 amino acids. The CDR3 spells CASSFRGLDTYEQYF. Written as DNA, the CDR3 is TGTGCCAGCAGCTTTAGGGGACTAGATACCTACGAGCAGTACTTC. Using reference TRBV11-2 and TRBJ2-7 for the parts outside the CDR3, the full variable domain is EAGVAQSPRYKIIEKRQSVAFWCNPISGHATLYWYQQILGQGPKLLIQFQNNGVVDDSQLPKDRFSAERLKGVDSTLKIQPAKLEDSAVYLCASSFRGLDTYEQYFGPGTRLTVT.

This clone is a singleton in its sample. The chain carries TRBV19 and TRBJ2-2; TRBD2 matches at 11 bases. The ends lost 2 bases at V and 5 bases at J; junction bases unmatched: 4. CDR3 length equals 16 residues. CDR1 LNHDA and CDR2 SQIVND come from the germline V gene (reference sequence). This CDR3 is CASSIRLAGKTGELFF. In nucleotides, the CDR3 is TGTGCCAGTAGTATAAGACTAGCGGGAAAAACCGGGGAGCTGTTTTTT.

This clone appeared a single time. The chain carries TRBV5-1 and TRBJ1-2; 7 bases fit TRBD1. With 2 bases clipped from V and 6 bases from J, the junction kept 4 bases outside the gene matches. This CDR3 is 13 amino acids long. Germline V CDR1 and CDR2: SGHRS, YFSETQ. The CDR3 DNA is TGCGCCAGCAGCTTAGAACAGGGGAATGGCTACACCTTC. Its translation is CASSLEQGNGYTF. The variable domain in full, completed from reference TRBV5-1 and TRBJ1-2, reads KAGVTQTPRYLIKTRGQQVTLSCSPISGHRSVSWYQQTPGQGLQFLFEYFSETQRNKGNFPGRFSGRQFSNSRSEMNVSTLELGDSALYLCASSLEQGNGYTFGSGTRLTVV.

There are a few counts of this clone. The CDR3 is CAWGDRDAGYTF. The CDR3 DNA reads as TGTGCCTGGGGAGACAGGGACGCTGGCTACACCTTC. This sequence joins TRBV30 and TRBJ1-2; 7 positions agree with TRBD1. Germline V gene lookup returns CDR1 GTSNPN and CDR2 SVGIG (reference sequence). J lost 7 bases, V lost 5 bases, and 7 bases had no gene match. The CDR3 runs 12 residues. The full variable domain, completed using reference TRBV30 and TRBJ1-2, is SQTIHQWPATLVQPVGSPLSLECTVEGTSNPNLYWYRQAAGRGLQLLFYSVGIGQISSEVPQNLSASRPQDRQFILSSKKLLLSDSGFYLCAWGDRDAGYTFGSGTRLTVV.

As regards this clone: Other DNA variants within this sample encode the same CDR3. This chain joins TRBV4-1 and TRBJ2-7; 11 nucleotides agree with TRBD2. V was clipped by 0 bases and J by 1 base; unmatched bases: 2. Germline assignment: CDR1 MGHRA and CDR2 YSYEKL. The CDR3 spans 16 residues. The CDR3 here is CASSQEGTSGSYEQYF. The CDR3 DNA reads as TGCGCCAGCAGCCAAGAGGGGACTAGCGGATCCTACGAGCAGTACTTC.

The gene calls are TRBV6-5 and TRBJ1-2; TRBD1 might be the D (6 bases). CDR1 and CDR2 (germline): MNHEY, SVGAGI. This CDR3 is 13 amino acids long. The ends were cut back, 5 bases at V and 4 bases at J, with 11 bases in the middle. CDR3 DNA sequence: TGTGCCAGCAGTAGAGGACAGAGCTATGGCTACACCTTC. This translates into CASSRGQSYGYTF.

The table lists this clone with a few counts. This sequence joins TRBV5-4 and TRBJ1-6; a possible D gene is TRBD1 (5 bases). CDR3 size: 15 residues. CDR1 is SGHNT, CDR2 YYREEE, per germline (reference sequence). V was cut by 4 bases and J by 6 bases, with 14 bases left in between. The CDR3 DNA reads as TGTGCCAGCAGCCGCGACAGTCCCCTTAATTCACCCCTCCACTTT. It is translated as CASSRDSPLNSPLHF.

The chain couples TRBV7-3 to TRBJ2-7, with 9 bases lining up with TRBD2. Germline lookup yields CDR1 SGHTA and CDR2 FQGTGA. The CDR3 totals 15 residues. The V gene end was trimmed by 3 bases and the J gene end by 4 bases; junction bases not matched to a gene: 7. CDR3 region: CASSFSAGGPYEQYF. The CDR3, as DNA: TGTGCCAGCAGCTTCTCGGCGGGAGGGCCATACGAGCAGTACTTC.

The rearrangement uses TRBV9 and TRBJ1-3; D remains ambiguous. The CDR3 has 16 residues. Trimming removed 0 bases at V and 0 bases at J, with 10 bases between. Germline CDR1 reads SGDLS; CDR2 reads YYNGEE. The DNA of the CDR3 is TGTGCCAGCAGCGTAGTCGGGAGTGCCTCTGGAAACACCATATATTTT. This codes for CASSVVGSASGNTIYF.

The rearrangement links TRBV2 to TRBJ1-1; D is unclear. Trimming stripped 6 bases from V and 1 base from J, with 9 bases between. Germline V gene data show CDR1 as SNHLY and CDR2 as FYNNEI. The CDR3 sequence is 13 residues long. The CDR3 nucleotides are TGTGCCAGCAGCGCCGACAAGAACACTGAAGCTTTCTTT. It encodes CASSADKNTEAFF.

This clone was seen once. This sequence joins TRBV6-1 and TRBJ1-3, with TRBD1 as a possible D gene (5 bases). This CDR3 region has 15 residues. Germline loops: CDR1 MNHNS, CDR2 SASEGT. With 2 bases removed from V and 4 bases from J, the gap between germline ends came to 12 bases. The CDR3 reads CASSELAGEGNTIYF. CDR3 DNA: TGTGCCAGCAGTGAACTTGCGGGGGAAGGAAACACCATATATTTT.

This clone was seen a few times. This sequence joins TRBV5-5 and TRBJ1-4; TRBD1 might be the D (6 bases). V dropped 4 bases and J dropped 5 bases, with 12 bases sitting between them. This CDR3 spans 14 amino acids. CDR1 is SGHKS, CDR2 YYEKEE, per germline (reference sequence). The chain's CDR3 is CASSLRTENEKLFF. Here the CDR3 DNA reads TGTGCCAGCAGCCTTAGGACAGAAAATGAAAAACTGTTTTTT.

The chain is built from TRBV24-1 and TRBJ2-7; 7 bases line up with TRBD1. After removal of 6 bases from V and 6 bases from J, the junction contained 7 bases not matched to a gene. Germline V gene lookup returns CDR1 KGHDR and CDR2 SFDVKD. This CDR3 has 13 residues. The CDR3: CATSSRQGREQYF. CDR3 in DNA: TGTGCCACCAGTTCCAGACAGGGCCGCGAGCAGTACTTC.

The chain links TRBV28 to TRBJ2-1; maybe TRBD2 (7 bases). Germline V gene sequence: CDR1 MDHEN, CDR2 SYDVKM. This CDR3 region has 19 residues. V was cut by 1 base and J by 0 bases, with 19 bases left in between. The CDR3 reads CASSLLGGGYSDSYNEQFF. The CDR3 DNA follows: TGTGCCAGCAGTTTATTAGGGGGGGGCTATTCGGACTCCTACAATGAGCAGTTCTTC.

The chain joins TRBV7-2 to TRBJ2-1, with D maybe TRBD2 (6 bases). The germline V gene encodes CDR1 SGHTA and CDR2 FQGNSA. Deletions cut 5 bases from V and 4 bases from J, with 18 bases between. The CDR3 sequence is 16 residues long. The CDR3 reads CASSPPGGGAYNEQFF. CDR3 DNA: TGTGCCAGCAGCCCCCCCGGCGGCGGGGCATACAATGAGCAGTTCTTC.

To note about this clone: Other DNA sequences in this specimen translate into the identical CDR3. The chain combines TRBV19 with TRBJ2-3, with 7 bases fitting TRBD2. With 4 bases clipped from V and 2 bases from J, the junction kept 6 bases outside the gene matches. Germline V lookup: CDR1 LNHDA, CDR2 SQIVND (reference sequence). This CDR3 has 15 amino acids. Written as DNA, the CDR3 is TGTGCCAGTAGTACCGGCGGGGGTAACACAGATACGCAGTATTTT. This sequence encodes CASSTGGGNTDTQYF. Full variable domain (rest looked up from reference TRBV19 and TRBJ2-3): DGGITQSPKYLFRKEGQNVTLSCEQNLNHDAMYWYRQDPGQGLRLIYYSQIVNDFQKGDIAEGYSVSREKKESFPLTVTSAQKNPTAFYLCASSTGGGNTDTQYFGPGTRLTVL.

About this clone: One end of the junction does not line up with germline, which may come from a read error. This rearrangement joins TRBV7-7 to TRBJ2-1, with 7 bases fitting TRBD1. The CDR3 runs 16 residues. Germline V gene lookup returns CDR1 SSHAT and CDR2 FNYEAQ (reference sequence). CDR3 region: CASSLGDSGAYNEQFF. The CDR3 DNA reads as TGTGCTAGCAGCTTAGGGGACAGTGGAGCCTACAATGAGCAGTTCTTC.

The chain has TRBV9 and TRBJ1-1; D is unresolved. The CDR3 is 12 amino acids. Germline loops: CDR1 SGDLS, CDR2 YYNGEE. V was pared by 2 bases and J by 11 bases, with 13 bases between. The CDR3 DNA reads as TGTGCCAGCAGCGTTAGGGAGGCTTCTGCTTTCTTT. Translation gives CASSVREASAFF.

The chain joins TRBV23-1 to TRBJ1-5; TRBD1 matches at 7 bases. TRBV23-1 is labeled an ORF, and its function is uncertain. Unmatched junction bases numbered 7, after V lost 2 bases and J lost 9 bases. The CDR3 is 14 amino acids. The CDR3 here is CASSQGQGDWPQHF. DNA for the CDR3: TGCGCCAGCAGTCAAGGGCAGGGGGATTGGCCCCAGCATTTT.

The chain recombines TRBV18 with TRBJ2-1, with TRBD1 matching over 9 bases. Germline CDR1 and CDR2: KGHSH and LQKENI. The CDR3 loop spans 16 amino acids. Losses at the gene ends were 3 bases for V and 8 bases for J; bases not matched to a gene: 11. The CDR3 protein is CASSPNRAGQGHEQFF. For the CDR3, the DNA is TGTGCCAGCTCACCGAATCGGGCGGGACAGGGCCATGAGCAGTTCTTC.

This chain connects TRBV18 to TRBJ2-1; 11 nucleotides align to TRBD2. CDR3 length: 15 residues. Germline CDR1 and CDR2: KGHSH and LQKENI. J lost 6 bases, V lost 3 bases, and 4 bases had no gene match. CDR3 sequence reads: CASSPRLAGSNEQFF. Written as DNA, the CDR3 is TGTGCCAGCTCACCGAGACTAGCGGGAAGCAATGAGCAGTTCTTC.

The chain is built from TRBV6-1 and TRBJ1-1; weak D call: TRBD1 (5 bases). Trimming stripped 2 bases from V and 8 bases from J, with 9 bases between. Germline CDR1 reads MNHNS; CDR2 reads SASEGT. This CDR3 comprises 12 residues. The CDR3 DNA follows: TGTGCCAGCAGTGAATCAGGGCTGGAAGCTTTCTTT. As protein: CASSESGLEAFF.

The rearrangement joins TRBV9 to TRBJ1-3, with D perhaps TRBD1 (5 bases). The germline CDR1 and CDR2 sequences are SGDLS and YYNGEE. This CDR3 spans 14 amino acids. V shed 4 bases and J shed 1 base, with 9 bases lying between them. CDR3 residues: CASSFRVSGNTIYF. CDR3 in DNA: TGTGCCAGCAGCTTCAGGGTTTCTGGAAACACCATATATTTT.

The V and J genes are TRBV6-5 and TRBJ2-3; 8 nucleotides agree with TRBD1. The CDR3 is made up of 14 amino acids. Germline loops: CDR1 MNHEY, CDR2 SVGAGI. V lost 8 bases to trimming and J lost 3 bases; unmatched junction nucleotides: 7. Written as DNA, the CDR3 is TGTGCCAGCCGTTCAGGGGGCGGAACAGATACGCAGTATTTT. The encoded protein is CASRSGGGTDTQYF.

As DNA, the CDR3 is TGCGCCAGCAGCCAAGTATCGGGGAGGGTCACCGGGGAGCTGTTTTTT. Translation gives CASSQVSGRVTGELFF. This sequence joins TRBV4-1 and TRBJ2-2; 7 bases map to TRBD2. The germline CDR1 and CDR2 sequences are MGHRA and YSYEKL. The CDR3 loop spans 16 amino acids. Trimming at V came to 1 base and at J to 4 bases, leaving 6 bases not matched to a gene.

This sequence joins TRBV5-1 and TRBJ2-7; D is perhaps TRBD2 (5 bases). The germline V and J ends were trimmed by 2 bases and 1 base, with 10 bases remaining between them. This CDR3 is 14 amino acids long. The germline gives CDR1 SGHRS, CDR2 YFSETQ. The CDR3 sequence is CASSLGQRSYEQYF. For the CDR3, the DNA is TGCGCCAGCAGCTTAGGGCAGCGGTCCTACGAGCAGTACTTC.

The V gene is TRBV19, the J gene TRBJ1-2, with 8 bases that match TRBD1. CDR3 size: 15 residues. CDR1 and CDR2 from the germline V gene are LNHDA and SQIVND (reference sequence). J lost 2 bases, V lost 7 bases, and 9 bases had no gene match. In nucleotides, the CDR3 is TGTGCCAGTATTGGACGACAGGGGAGCAACTATGGCTACACCTTC. This gives the protein CASIGRQGSNYGYTF. Combining the CDR3 with reference TRBV19 and TRBJ1-2 gives the whole variable domain DGGITQSPKYLFRKEGQNVTLSCEQNLNHDAMYWYRQDPGQGLRLIYYSQIVNDFQKGDIAEGYSVSREKKESFPLTVTSAQKNPTAFYLCASIGRQGSNYGYTFGSGTRLTVV.

The chain recombines TRBV6-5 with TRBJ1-1; D may be TRBD1 (6 bases). CDR1 MNHEY and CDR2 SVGAGI come from the germline V gene. This CDR3 comprises 14 residues. With 4 bases removed from V and 5 bases from J, the gap between germline ends came to 14 bases. The DNA of the CDR3 is TGTGCCAGCAGTTTTAGGGGGACGAGAACTGAAGCTTTCTTT. This sequence encodes CASSFRGTRTEAFF.